Following are 3 T cell receptor beta chains from one sample sequenced in a study of shared clonotypes between healthy human individuals. Naive CD8 cells lacked CD45RO, underwent positive selection for CCR7 and left out terminally differentiated effector memory CD45RA+ cells. Method: immunoSEQ multiplex PCR; TCRdb's copy keeps in-frame clones and lacks some. The repertoire holds millions of clones, with approximately 95% as singletons. Source material: naive CD8+ T cells sorted from blood. The source is a man between 18 and 35 years old in good health.

This rearrangement joins TRBV19 to TRBJ2-1, with D unclear. CDR3 length: 14 residues. Per the germline V gene, CDR1 is LNHDA and CDR2 is SQIVND (reference sequence). V was pared by 5 bases and J by 2 bases, with 10 bases between. As DNA, the CDR3 is TGTGCCAGTAGTGCGCAAGAAACCTACAATGAGCAGTTCTTC. Translated, it gives CASSAQETYNEQFF.

V usage is TRBV9 and J usage is TRBJ2-5; D is perhaps TRBD2 (6 bases). V dropped 6 bases and J dropped 5 bases, with 17 bases sitting between them. Looked up from germline, CDR1 is SGDLS and CDR2 is YYNGEE. The CDR3 extends over 14 amino acids. The CDR3 nucleotides are TGTGCCAGCAAATCGGGGGACCGAGAGGAGACCCAGTACTTC. Amino acid sequence: CASKSGDREETQYF.

About this clone itself: Different DNA sequences within this sample yield the same CDR3. The rearrangement uses TRBV19 and TRBJ2-7, with 7 nucleotides matching TRBD1. CDR3 length: 14 amino acids. Germline CDR1 is LNHDA and CDR2 is SQIVND (reference sequence). V was clipped by 9 bases and J by 0 bases; unmatched bases: 8. CDR3 in amino acids: CASSPRTGSYEQYF. In nucleotides, the CDR3 is TGTGCCAGCTCCCCCCGGACAGGCTCCTACGAGCAGTACTTC.